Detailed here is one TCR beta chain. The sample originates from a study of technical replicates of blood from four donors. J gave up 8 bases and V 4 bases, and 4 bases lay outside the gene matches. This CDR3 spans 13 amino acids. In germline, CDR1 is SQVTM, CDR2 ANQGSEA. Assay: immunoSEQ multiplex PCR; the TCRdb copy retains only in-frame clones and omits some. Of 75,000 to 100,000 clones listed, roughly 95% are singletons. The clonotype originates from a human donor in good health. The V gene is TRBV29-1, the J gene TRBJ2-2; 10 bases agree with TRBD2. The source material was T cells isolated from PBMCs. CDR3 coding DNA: TGCAGCGTTGTGAATAGCGGGAGGGGGGAGCTGTTTTTT. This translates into CSVVNSGRGELFF.